These 23 T cell receptor beta chains were sequenced from one sample in a study of Ad26.COV2.S vaccination and SARS-CoV-2 variants. Treatment reported: 15 to 20 received Ad26.COV2.S at low or high dose, single or two shots; several received placebo; per-sample allocation not given. Sampling was done on day 63 after the first vaccine or placebo injection. The protocol was immunoSEQ multiplex PCR, while the TCRdb copy is restricted to in-frame clones and leaves out a portion. In the table there are roughly 700,000 clones, around 92% of which are singletons. The sequencing here drew on peripheral blood, taken in a trial of Ad26.COV2.S vaccine versus placebo. The receptors originated from a person between 18 and 59 years old who received the Ad26.COV2.S COVID-19 vaccine or a placebo.

The V call is TRBV5-6, the J call TRBJ1-6; no firm D call. Germline CDR1 and CDR2: SGHDT and YYEEEE. The length of the CDR3 is 14 residues. Between the trimmed V and J ends, which lost 0 bases and 9 bases, there was a span of 10 bases. CDR3 in amino acids: CASSLDGSGSPLHF. CDR3 nucleotide sequence: TGTGCCAGCAGCTTGGACGGCTCGGGTTCACCCCTCCACTTT.

This chain joins TRBV5-8 and TRBJ1-3; D remains unclear. Deletions cut 4 bases from V and 9 bases from J, with 20 bases between. This CDR3 is built from 15 residues. The germline V gene has CDR1 SGHTS and CDR2 YDEGEE. CDR3 protein: CASSHHGEAKGTIYF. The CDR3 DNA is TGTGCCAGCAGCCACCACGGAGAGGCGAAAGGCACCATATATTTT.

For this clone: At one boundary the junction diverges from the germline segment, which might be a read error. The V and J genes are TRBV27 and TRBJ1-3; no clear D gene. Germline assignment: CDR1 MNHEY and CDR2 SMNVEV (reference sequence). This CDR3 is built from 15 residues. The CDR3 loop reads CASSLSISSGNTIYF. The CDR3 bases are TGTGCCAGCAGTCTATCCATTAGCTCTGGAAACACCATATATTTT.

The V gene is TRBV27, the J gene TRBJ1-6; 7 nucleotides agree with TRBD1. J gave up 11 bases and V 6 bases, and 13 bases lay outside the gene matches. CDR1 and CDR2 from the germline V gene are MNHEY and SMNVEV (reference sequence). The CDR3 is 15 residues long. DNA of the CDR3: TGTGCCAGCAGCCCCAAGGGACAGCGTTCTACACCCCTCCACTTT. This codes for CASSPKGQRSTPLHF.

J is TRBJ1-1 and V is TRBV27; 7 bases align to TRBD1. The CDR3 has 13 residues. Trimming removed 4 bases from V and 4 bases from J; junction bases left unmatched: 3. Germline V gives CDR1 MNHEY, CDR2 SMNVEV (reference sequence). CDR3 in amino acids: CASSSTGATEAFF. The CDR3 DNA reads as TGTGCCAGCAGTTCTACAGGGGCCACTGAAGCTTTCTTT.

V usage is TRBV6-5 and J usage is TRBJ2-1; D not certain. Trimming removed 6 bases from V and 13 bases from J, with 13 bases in between. Germline V gene data show CDR1 as MNHEY and CDR2 as SVGAGI. The CDR3 has 11 amino acids. CDR3 in amino acids: CASRGKPTQFF. In nucleotides, the CDR3 is TGTGCCAGCAGGGGGAAACCAACCCAGTTCTTC.

The chain's CDR3 is CASSILTGGEGAFF. The CDR3 DNA reads TGTGCCAGCTCAATCTTGACAGGGGGTGAAGGAGCTTTCTTT. The chain uses TRBV18 and TRBJ1-1; 9 nucleotides align to TRBD1. CDR3 length equals 14 residues. The V and J ends lost 5 bases and 10 bases, in that order; junction bases with no gene match: 11. CDR1 is KGHSH and CDR2 is LQKENI in the germline V gene.

The V call is TRBV5-1, the J call TRBJ2-1; D not resolved. The CDR3 has 12 amino acids. Germline CDR1 and CDR2: SGHRS and YFSETQ. V lost 4 bases to trimming and J lost 8 bases, with 10 bases between them. The CDR3 sequence: CASSADVDEQFF. CDR3 nucleotides: TGCGCCAGCAGCGCGGACGTTGATGAGCAGTTCTTC.

The V and J genes are TRBV9 and TRBJ2-5; tentatively, D is TRBD2 (6 bases). The germline V and J ends were trimmed by 0 bases and 4 bases, with 7 bases remaining between them. CDR3 length: 13 residues. The germline gives CDR1 SGDLS, CDR2 YYNGEE. The CDR3 DNA reads as TGTGCCAGCAGCGTAGGGGGACTAGAGACCCAGTACTTC. Protein: CASSVGGLETQYF.

The chain employs TRBV4-2 and TRBJ1-1; D is unresolved. V was clipped by 0 bases and J by 4 bases, with 6 bases between them. The CDR3 sequence is 13 residues long. In germline, CDR1 is LGHNA, CDR2 YNFKEQ. The CDR3 is CASSQEVRTEAFF. CDR3 sequence (DNA): TGTGCCAGCAGCCAAGAGGTTCGCACTGAAGCTTTCTTT.

This clone was counted a single time. This chain uses TRBV11-2 with TRBJ2-3; unclear D gene. The CDR3 is 12 residues long. The germline V gene encodes CDR1 SGHAT and CDR2 FQNNGV. Trimming stripped 1 base from V and 5 bases from J, with 4 bases between. The CDR3 here is CASSLGGDTQYF. CDR3 DNA sequence: TGTGCCAGCAGCTTAGGGGGAGATACGCAGTATTTT.

The chain carries TRBV5-4 and TRBJ2-1, with D perhaps TRBD1 (5 bases). V lost 5 bases and J lost 4, with 16 bases in between. The CDR3 has 15 residues. The germline V gene has CDR1 SGHNT and CDR2 YYREEE (reference sequence). The CDR3 protein is CASSTTDQPYNEQFF. CDR3 sequence (DNA): TGTGCCAGCAGTACGACAGACCAACCTTACAATGAGCAGTTCTTC.

The genes are TRBV19 and TRBJ2-2, with 7 bases fitting TRBD2. CDR3 length: 14 amino acids. V was pared by 5 bases and J by 5 bases, with 5 bases of the junction left unmatched. Germline V gene sequence: CDR1 LNHDA, CDR2 SQIVND (reference sequence). This chain's CDR3 is CASSPTSFTGELFF. As DNA, the CDR3 is TGTGCCAGTAGTCCGACTAGCTTTACCGGGGAGCTGTTTTTT.

The chain joins TRBV12-3 or TRBV12-4 to TRBJ2-2; D gene ambiguous. The CDR3 is made up of 11 amino acids. V gave up 5 bases and J gave up 6 bases, with 4 bases separating them. For the CDR3, the DNA is TGTGCCAGCAGTACCGCCGGGGAGCTGTTTTTT. The encoded protein is CASSTAGELFF.

The gene calls are TRBV12-2 and TRBJ1-5; the table's D call, TRBD1, was not checked against the DNA. TRBV12-2 is classified as a pseudogene. This CDR3 comprises 17 residues. CDR3 sequence reads: CASRLIRCAGAGQPQHF. For the CDR3, the DNA is TGTGCAAGTCGCTTAATTCGCTGTGCAGGGGCGGGTCAGCCCCAGCATTTT.

The chain links TRBV10-1 to TRBJ2-3; tentatively, D is TRBD2 (6 bases). V was clipped by 0 bases and J by 0 bases, with 10 bases between them. The CDR3 runs 16 residues. The V gene's germline CDR1 is WNHNN and CDR2 SYGVQD (reference sequence). The CDR3 is CASSESPGASTDTQYF. The CDR3 nucleotides are TGCGCCAGCAGTGAGTCCCCGGGAGCTAGCACAGATACGCAGTATTTT.

This clone was counted only a few times. The gene calls are TRBV25-1 and TRBJ1-4, with no clear D. Germline CDR1 MGHDK, CDR2 SYGVNS. Deletions cut 1 base from V and 7 bases from J, with 13 bases between. The CDR3 length is 15 residues. The CDR3 here is CASSESADPAEKLFF. The CDR3 DNA reads as TGTGCCAGCAGTGAATCTGCCGATCCGGCTGAAAAACTGTTTTTT.

This sequence joins TRBV6-1 and TRBJ2-1; the D gene could be TRBD1 or TRBD2 (5 bases each). CDR3 size: 12 residues. Germline-derived CDR1 and CDR2 are MNHNS and SASEGT. V gave up 5 bases and J gave up 9 bases, with 11 bases separating them. CDR3 nucleotides: TGTGCCAGCAGTTATCGGGGCCTTGAGCAGTTCTTC. It encodes CASSYRGLEQFF.

This rearrangement joins TRBV6-5 to TRBJ2-2, with unresolved D. V was clipped by 8 bases and J by 0 bases, with 10 bases between them. Germline assignment: CDR1 MNHEY and CDR2 SVGAGI. The CDR3 is made up of 14 amino acids. The CDR3 nucleotides read TGTGCCAGCCCAAAGATTTCGAACACCGGGGAGCTGTTTTTT. It is translated as CASPKISNTGELFF.

The J gene is TRBJ1-6, the V gene TRBV7-9, with 7 nucleotides matching TRBD1. The germline gives CDR1 SEHNR, CDR2 FQNEAQ (reference sequence). CDR3 length: 15 residues. The ends lost 4 bases at V and 10 bases at J; junction bases unmatched: 10. CDR3 DNA: TGTGCCAGCAGCTCCGCACAGGGGTCGGCGTCACCCCTCCACTTT. Its protein is CASSSAQGSASPLHF. Full variable domain (remainder filled in from reference TRBV7-9 and TRBJ1-6): DTGVSQNPRHKITKRGQNVTFRCDPISEHNRLYWYRQTLGQGPEFLTYFQNEAQLEKSRLLSDRFSAERPKGSFSTLEIQRTEQGDSAMYLCASSSAQGSASPLHFGNGTRLTVT.

The J gene is TRBJ1-1, the V gene TRBV25-1; the D gene is possibly TRBD1 (6 bases). CDR1 and CDR2 from the germline V gene are MGHDK and SYGVNS. Trimming shortened V by 4 bases and J by 5 bases, and 20 bases separated the two germline ends. This CDR3 contains 16 residues. The CDR3 nucleotides read TGTGCCAGCAGTGCACATACAGGGTTTGTGGTGACTGAAGCTTTCTTT. Translating it yields CASSAHTGFVVTEAFF.

The V and J genes are TRBV19 and TRBJ2-3; D tentatively reads TRBD1 or TRBD2 (6 bases each). V shed 3 bases and J shed 4 bases, with 14 bases lying between them. CDR1 and CDR2 (germline): LNHDA, SQIVND (reference sequence). The CDR3 extends over 15 amino acids. The CDR3 protein is CASSILGGQADTQYF. The CDR3 DNA reads as TGTGCCAGTAGTATTCTCGGGGGCCAAGCAGATACGCAGTATTTT.

CDR3 DNA sequence: TGTGCCAGCAGCCAAGCAGAGGGCGGTGGGACTGAAGCTTTCTTT. Its protein is CASSQAEGGGTEAFF. J is TRBJ1-1 and V is TRBV4-2, with D uncertain. The ends were cut back, 1 base at V and 5 bases at J, with 14 bases in the middle. CDR3 size: 15 residues. CDR1 and CDR2 (germline): LGHNA, YNFKEQ.